The clone carrying this T cell receptor (beta chain) was counted between two and nine times. V was cut by 0 bases and J by 5 bases, with 11 bases left in between. The CDR3 is 14 amino acids. Germline V CDR1 and CDR2: SGHRS, YFSETQ. Unique molecular identifiers were incorporated during preparation of the TCRbeta library. TCRdb redid the calling of the PCR reads with MiXCR, one entry per CDR3 protein. The sample has 600,000 to 700,000 distinct CDR3 sequences; roughly 17% are singletons. This specimen belongs to a study of T-cell reconstitution after alpha-beta-depleted transplantation in children. The receptor comes from a human donor who donated a stem cell graft to a child with acute myeloid leukemia. The chain joins TRBV5-1 to TRBJ1-1; D is ambiguous. This sample comprised PBMCs from the stem cell graft donor, obtained from the stem cell graft. CDR3 coding DNA: TGCGCCAGCAGCTTGGGAGGTCCGGGGACTGAAGCTTTCTTT. It specifies CASSLGGPGTEAFF.